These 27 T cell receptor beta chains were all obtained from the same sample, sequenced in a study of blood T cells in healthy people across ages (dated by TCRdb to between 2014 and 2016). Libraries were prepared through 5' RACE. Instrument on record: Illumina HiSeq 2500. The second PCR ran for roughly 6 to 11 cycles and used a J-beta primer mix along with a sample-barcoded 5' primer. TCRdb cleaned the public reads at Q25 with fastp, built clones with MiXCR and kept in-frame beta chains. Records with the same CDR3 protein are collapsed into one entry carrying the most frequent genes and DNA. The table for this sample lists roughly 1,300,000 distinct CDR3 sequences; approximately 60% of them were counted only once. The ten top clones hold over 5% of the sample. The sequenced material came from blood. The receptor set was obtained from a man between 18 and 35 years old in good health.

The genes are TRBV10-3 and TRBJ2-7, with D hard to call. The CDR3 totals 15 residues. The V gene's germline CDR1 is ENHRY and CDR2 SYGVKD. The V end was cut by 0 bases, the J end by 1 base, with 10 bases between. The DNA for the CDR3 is TGTGCCATCAGTGAGTCACGGGCGCTATCCTACGAGCAGTACTTC. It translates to CAISESRALSYEQYF.

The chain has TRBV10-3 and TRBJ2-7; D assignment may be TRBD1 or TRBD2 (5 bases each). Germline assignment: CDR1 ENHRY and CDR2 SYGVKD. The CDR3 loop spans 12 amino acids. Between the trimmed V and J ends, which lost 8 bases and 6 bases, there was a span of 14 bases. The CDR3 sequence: CAIGTPTGEQYF. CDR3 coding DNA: TGTGCCATCGGGACCCCGACCGGCGAGCAGTACTTC.

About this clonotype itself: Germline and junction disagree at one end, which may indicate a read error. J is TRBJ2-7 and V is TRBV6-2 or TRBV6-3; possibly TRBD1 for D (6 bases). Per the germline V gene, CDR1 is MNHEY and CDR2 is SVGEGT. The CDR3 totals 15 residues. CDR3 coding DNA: TGTGCCAGCGGTTACCCCCGGACAGCGACCTACGAGCAGTACTTC. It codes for CASGYPRTATYEQYF.

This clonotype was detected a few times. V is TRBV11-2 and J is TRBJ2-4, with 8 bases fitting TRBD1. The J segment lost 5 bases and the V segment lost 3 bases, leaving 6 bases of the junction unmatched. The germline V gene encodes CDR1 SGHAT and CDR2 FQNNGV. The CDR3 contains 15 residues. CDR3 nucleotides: TGTGCCAGCAGCTTCGCGCCGGGACAGGAAAACATTCAGTACTTC. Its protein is CASSFAPGQENIQYF.

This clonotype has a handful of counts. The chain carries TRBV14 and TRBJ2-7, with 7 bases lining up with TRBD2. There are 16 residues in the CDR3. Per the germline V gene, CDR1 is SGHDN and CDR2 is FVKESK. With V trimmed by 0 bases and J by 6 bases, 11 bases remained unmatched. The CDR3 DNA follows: TGTGCCAGCAGCCAAGATCCCCAGGGACTAATTTCCGAGCAGTACTTC. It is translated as CASSQDPQGLISEQYF.

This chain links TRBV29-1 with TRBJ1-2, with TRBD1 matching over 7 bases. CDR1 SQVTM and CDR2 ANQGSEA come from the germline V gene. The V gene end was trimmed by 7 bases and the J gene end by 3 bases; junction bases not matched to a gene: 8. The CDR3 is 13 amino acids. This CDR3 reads CSALTGMDYGYTF. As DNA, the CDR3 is TGCAGCGCCCTGACAGGGATGGACTATGGCTACACCTTC.

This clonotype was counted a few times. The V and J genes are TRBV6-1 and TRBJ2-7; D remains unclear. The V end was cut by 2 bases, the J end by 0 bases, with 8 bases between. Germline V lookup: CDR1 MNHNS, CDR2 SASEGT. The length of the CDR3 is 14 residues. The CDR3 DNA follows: TGTGCCAGCAGTGAAACCCACACCTCCTACGAGCAGTACTTC. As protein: CASSETHTSYEQYF.

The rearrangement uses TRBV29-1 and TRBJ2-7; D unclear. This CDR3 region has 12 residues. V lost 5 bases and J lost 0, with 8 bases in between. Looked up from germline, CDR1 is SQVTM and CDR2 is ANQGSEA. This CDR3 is CSVWATSYEQYF. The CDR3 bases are TGCAGCGTTTGGGCCACCTCCTACGAGCAGTACTTC.

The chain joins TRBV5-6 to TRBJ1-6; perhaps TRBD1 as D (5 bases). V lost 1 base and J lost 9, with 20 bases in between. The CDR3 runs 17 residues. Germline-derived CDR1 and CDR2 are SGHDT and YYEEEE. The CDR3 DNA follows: TGTGCCAGCAGCTTGCGGCGACAGAGGGATATGGGTTCACCCCTCCACTTT. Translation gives CASSLRRQRDMGSPLHF.

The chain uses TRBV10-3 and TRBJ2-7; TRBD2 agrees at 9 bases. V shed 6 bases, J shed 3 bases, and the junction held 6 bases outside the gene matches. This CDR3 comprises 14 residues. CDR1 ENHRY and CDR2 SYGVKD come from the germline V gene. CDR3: CAIRASGTNYEQYF. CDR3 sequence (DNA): TGTGCCATCAGAGCTAGCGGGACGAACTACGAGCAGTACTTC.

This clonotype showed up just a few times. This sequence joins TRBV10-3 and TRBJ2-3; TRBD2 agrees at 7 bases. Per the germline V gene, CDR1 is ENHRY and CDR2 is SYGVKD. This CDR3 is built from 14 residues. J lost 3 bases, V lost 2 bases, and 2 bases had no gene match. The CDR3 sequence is CAISEQGGTDTQYF. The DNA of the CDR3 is TGTGCCATCAGTGAGCAGGGAGGGACAGATACGCAGTATTTT.

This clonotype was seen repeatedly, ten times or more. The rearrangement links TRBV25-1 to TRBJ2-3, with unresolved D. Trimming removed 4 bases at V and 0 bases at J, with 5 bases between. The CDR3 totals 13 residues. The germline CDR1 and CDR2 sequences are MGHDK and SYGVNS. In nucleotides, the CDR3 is TGTGCCAGCAGTGCTTCTAGCACAGATACGCAGTATTTT. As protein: CASSASSTDTQYF.

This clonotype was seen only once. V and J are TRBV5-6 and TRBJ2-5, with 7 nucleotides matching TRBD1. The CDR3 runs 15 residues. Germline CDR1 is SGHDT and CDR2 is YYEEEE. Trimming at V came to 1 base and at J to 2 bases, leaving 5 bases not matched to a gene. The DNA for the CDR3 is TGTGCCAGCAGCTTGCCCCCGACAGGGCAAGAGACCCAGTACTTC. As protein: CASSLPPTGQETQYF.

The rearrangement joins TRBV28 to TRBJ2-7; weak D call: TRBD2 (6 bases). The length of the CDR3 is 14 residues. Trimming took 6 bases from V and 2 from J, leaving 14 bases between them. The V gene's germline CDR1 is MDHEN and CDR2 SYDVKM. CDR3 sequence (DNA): TGTGCCAGCAGCAGGTTCGGGGGTCCCTACGAGCAGTACTTC. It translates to CASSRFGGPYEQYF.

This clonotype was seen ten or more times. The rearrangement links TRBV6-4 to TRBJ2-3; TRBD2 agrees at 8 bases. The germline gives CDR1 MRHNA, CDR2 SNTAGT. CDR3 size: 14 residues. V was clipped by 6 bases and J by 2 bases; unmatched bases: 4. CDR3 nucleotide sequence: TGTGCCAGCAGCCGGGGGGGGGACACAGATACGCAGTATTTT. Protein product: CASSRGGDTDTQYF.

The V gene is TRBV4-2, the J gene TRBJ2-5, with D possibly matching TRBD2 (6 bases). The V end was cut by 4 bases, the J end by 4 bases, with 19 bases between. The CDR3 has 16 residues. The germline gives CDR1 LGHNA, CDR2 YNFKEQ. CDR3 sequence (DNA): TGTGCCAGCAGCCTGTTCAGCCGGGACTTGGGAGAGACCCAGTACTTC. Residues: CASSLFSRDLGETQYF.

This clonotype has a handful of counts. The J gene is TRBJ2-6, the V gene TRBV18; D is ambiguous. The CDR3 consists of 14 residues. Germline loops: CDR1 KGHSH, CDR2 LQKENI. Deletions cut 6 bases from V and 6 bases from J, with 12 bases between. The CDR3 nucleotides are TGTGCCAGCTCTCCTTACTCGGAGGCCAACGTCCTGACTTTC. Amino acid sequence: CASSPYSEANVLTF.

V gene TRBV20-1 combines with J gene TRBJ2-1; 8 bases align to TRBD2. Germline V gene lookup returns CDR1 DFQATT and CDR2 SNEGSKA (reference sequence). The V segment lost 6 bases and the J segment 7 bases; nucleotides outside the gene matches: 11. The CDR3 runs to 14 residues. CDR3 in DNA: TGCAGTGCCAGCACTAGCGGTATGTGGAATGAGCAGTTCTTC. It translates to CSASTSGMWNEQFF.

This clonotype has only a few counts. The CDR3 loop reads CSLRTSGHNEQFF. The CDR3 DNA reads as TGCAGCCTCCGGACTAGCGGGCACAATGAGCAGTTCTTC. V and J are TRBV29-1 and TRBJ2-1; TRBD2 agrees at 11 bases. This CDR3 is 13 amino acids long. The J segment lost 5 bases and the V segment lost 8 bases, leaving 5 bases of the junction unmatched. The germline V gene has CDR1 SQVTM and CDR2 ANQGSEA.

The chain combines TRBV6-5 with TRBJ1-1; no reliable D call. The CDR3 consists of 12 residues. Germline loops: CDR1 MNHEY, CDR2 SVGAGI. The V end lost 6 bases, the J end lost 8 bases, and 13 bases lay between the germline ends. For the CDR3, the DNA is TGTGCCAGCAGCTCTCGCCCGGAGGAAGCTTTCTTT. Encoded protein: CASSSRPEEAFF.

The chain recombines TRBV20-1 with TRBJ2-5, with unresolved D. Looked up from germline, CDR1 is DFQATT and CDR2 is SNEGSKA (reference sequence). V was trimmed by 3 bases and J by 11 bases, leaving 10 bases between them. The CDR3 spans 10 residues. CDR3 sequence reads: CSASRNEQYF. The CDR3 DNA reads TGCAGTGCTAGTCGCAATGAGCAGTACTTC.

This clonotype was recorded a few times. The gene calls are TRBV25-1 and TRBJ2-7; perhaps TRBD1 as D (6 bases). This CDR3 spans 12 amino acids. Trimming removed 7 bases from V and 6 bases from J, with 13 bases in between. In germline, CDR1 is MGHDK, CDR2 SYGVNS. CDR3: CASNYRDGEQYF. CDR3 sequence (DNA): TGTGCCAGCAACTACAGGGATGGCGAGCAGTACTTC.

The CDR3 region is CASSSLRGSSYNEQFF. CDR3 nucleotides: TGTGCCAGCAGTTCCCTACGGGGGAGCTCCTACAATGAGCAGTTCTTC. The chain links TRBV28 to TRBJ2-1, with D maybe TRBD2 (6 bases). CDR3 length equals 16 residues. Germline V gene lookup returns CDR1 MDHEN and CDR2 SYDVKM. V was trimmed by 4 bases and J by 0 bases, leaving 13 bases between them.

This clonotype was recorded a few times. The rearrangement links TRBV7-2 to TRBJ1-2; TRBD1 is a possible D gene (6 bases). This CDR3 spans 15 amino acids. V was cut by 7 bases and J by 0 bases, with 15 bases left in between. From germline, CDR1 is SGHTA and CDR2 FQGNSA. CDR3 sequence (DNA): TGTGCCAGCACCCCGACAGGATCAGCTAACTATGGCTACACCTTC. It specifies CASTPTGSANYGYTF.

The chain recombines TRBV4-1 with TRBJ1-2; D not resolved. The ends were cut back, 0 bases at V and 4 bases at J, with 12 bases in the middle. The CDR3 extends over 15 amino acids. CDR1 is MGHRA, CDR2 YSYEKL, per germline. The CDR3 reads CASSQEGGNGYGYTF. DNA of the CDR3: TGCGCCAGCAGCCAAGAGGGAGGGAATGGCTATGGCTACACCTTC.

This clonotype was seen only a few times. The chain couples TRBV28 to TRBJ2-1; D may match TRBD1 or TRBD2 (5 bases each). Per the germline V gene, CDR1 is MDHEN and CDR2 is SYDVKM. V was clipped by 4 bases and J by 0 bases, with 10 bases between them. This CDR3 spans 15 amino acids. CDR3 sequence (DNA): TGTGCCAGCAGTTCGCCAGGGAGCTCCTACAATGAGCAGTTCTTC. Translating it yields CASSSPGSSYNEQFF.

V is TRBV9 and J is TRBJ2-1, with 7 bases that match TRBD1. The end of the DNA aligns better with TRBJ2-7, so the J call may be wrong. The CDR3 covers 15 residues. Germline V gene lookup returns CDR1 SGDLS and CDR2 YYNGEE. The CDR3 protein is CASSEAPGTAYEQYF. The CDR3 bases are TGTGCCAGCAGCGAGGCCCCCGGGACAGCTTACGAGCAGTACTTC.